The present T cell receptor beta chain was sequenced within a study of regulatory T cells in long-lasting Graves disease (dated by TCRdb to about 2021). Describing the broader study: Persistent Graves' disease was defined as antithyroid drug treatment for over 5 years with persistently positive TSH receptor autoantibodies. Patients with persistent Graves' disease were compared with patients with newly diagnosed Graves' disease using TCR sequencing and RNA sequencing of peripheral blood. The study took place in China and was registered as a clinical trial. TCR sequencing covered some 13 persistent and around 20 newly diagnosed Graves' disease patients, 33 samples in total. Antithyroid drugs had been taken for approximately 10 years on average by persistent Graves' disease patients in the clinical cohort.

Summary of the overall study and its limitations: Persistent Graves' disease patients showed lower TCR Shannon entropy and fewer highly expanded clones than newly diagnosed patients, suggesting clonal expansion. Only peripheral blood was studied, because thyroid tissue, the primary lesion, was inaccessible. Sequencing and analysis were restricted to the TCR beta chain. Preferential use of TRBV28, TRBJ1-2 and TRBJ2-5 was observed in persistent disease, whereas TRBV20-1 and TRBJ2-1 were favored in newly diagnosed disease. As a limitation, the authors acknowledged that the small sample size may reduce accuracy. Patients with persistent disease shared more public clonotypes (over 2,500) than newly diagnosed patients did (966).

In its sample, this clonotype was seen a few times. This receptor's antigen is unknown. No base quality information exists; no much larger clone differs at one position. Receptor amplification or capture employed multiplex PCR. The listed sequencing device is Illumina HiSeq 4000. To build TCR beta libraries, CDR3 regions were amplified by Arm-PCR using iRepertoire HTBI primers. Before sequencing, the PCR products went through gel purification. Processing in the source paper ran as follows. Gene usage analysis of CDR3 amino acid clonotypes used the 55 to 80 TRBV and about 14 TRBJ segments found across samples. Filtered high-quality paired reads were merged into contigs using COPE and FqMerger. BLAST was used to align contigs to IMGT TRBV, TRBD and TRBJ reference genes, with CDR3 defined following IMGT. Any clonotype with a frequency above 0.1% was counted as a highly expanded clone. Shannon entropy served as the measure of repertoire diversity, while the Gini coefficient captured V-J evenness. Public clonotypes were defined as clonotypes shared by more than one individual. The public reads were run again by TCRdb, first through fastp at Q25 and then through MiXCR, and only productive beta chains were kept. Entries are consolidated by CDR3 protein sequence, retaining the most common genes and DNA. These V and J calls rely on TCRdb rather than the paper's analysis. In all, the sample holds roughly 700,000 distinct CDR3 sequences, and 30% of those were seen once. The top ten clones comprise 40% to 55% of the sample.

CDR3 length: 14 amino acids, cysteine to phenylalanine. Only the CDR3 part of the read is kept: 42 bases, read in frame from the first base. The germline V gene specifies MNHNS as CDR1 and SASEGT as CDR2. V is reduced by 6 bases and J by 7 bases, leaving a spacing of 13 bases between them. The label giving this sample's time point can be read as: persistent/refractory GD, antithyroid drugs over 5 years with positive TRAb. For both TCR sequencing and RNA sequencing, RNA was extracted from PBMCs using TRIzol. Graves' disease was diagnosed according to American Thyroid Association guidelines. Patients were recruited from an endocrinology department in Xi'an, China. From each patient, 8 to 10 milliliters of peripheral blood was collected into an EDTA anticoagulant tube. Ficoll Paque Plus density gradient separation was used to isolate PBMCs, and no further T cell sorting was done. RNA quality was checked with an Agilent 2100 Bioanalyzer and agarose gel, and concentration with a NanoDrop 2000.

The TCR comes from a female donor with Graves disease. Sequencing used peripheral blood mononuclear cells (PBMCs), obtained when the disease was refractory, from a patient treated with antithyroid drugs. The chain links TRBV6-1 with TRBJ1-6; the D region possibly corresponds to TRBD1 (6 bases align). CDR3 protein: CASRPGQLNSPLHF. In nucleotides, the sequence is TGTGCCAGCAGACCCGGACAGTTAAATTCACCCCTCCACTTT.